A selection of T cell receptor beta chains follows, all from one sample in a study of blood T cell repertoires in COVID-19. TCRdb's copy holds only in-frame clones and misses some; the assay was immunoSEQ multiplex PCR. In the table there are under 110,000 clones, around 90% of which are singletons. The sequenced sample was peripheral blood. The receptors come from a man aged 50 to 60 with acute or convalescent COVID-19. Both conserved end residues are part of each CDR3. Each record gives: CDR3 protein, CDR3 DNA, D gene, clone size, J gene, V gene. D genes are given only for firm matches. Not all rows give a size; the values are once, few, many and, for expanded clones, a class.

CDR3 protein: CASRLGTDNLDNYGYTF
CDR3 DNA: TGTGCCAGCCGACTCGGGACTGATAATTTGGATAACTATGGCTACACCTTC
D gene: -
clone size: -
J gene: TRBJ1-2
V gene: TRBV21-1

CDR3 protein: CASSLERVMGQDAEAFF
CDR3 DNA: TGTGCCAGCAGCTTAGAAAGGGTTATGGGACAGGACGCTGAAGCTTTCTTT
D gene: TRBD1
clone size: -
J gene: TRBJ1-1
V gene: TRBV7-3

CDR3 protein: CASSGASSSSYEQYF
CDR3 DNA: TGTGCCAGCAGTGGGGCTTCCTCCAGCTCCTACGAGCAGTACTTC
D gene: -
clone size: few
J gene: TRBJ2-7
V gene: TRBV28

CDR3 protein: CASSSTGNTEAFF
CDR3 DNA: TGTGCCAGCAGCTCGACAGGGAACACTGAAGCTTTCTTT
D gene: -
clone size: -
J gene: TRBJ1-1
V gene: TRBV12-3/TRBV12-4

CDR3 protein: CASSPNNRGSYGYTF
CDR3 DNA: TGTGCCAGCAGTCCTAACAACAGGGGTAGCTATGGCTACACCTTC
D gene: TRBD1
clone size: -
J gene: TRBJ1-2
V gene: TRBV6-4

CDR3 protein: CASSSGDELFF
CDR3 DNA: TGCGCCAGCAGCTCAGGGGACGAACTGTTTTTT
D gene: -
clone size: -
J gene: TRBJ1-4
V gene: TRBV5-1

CDR3 protein: CASRDLASSTDTQYF
CDR3 DNA: TGTGCCAGCAGGGACTTAGCTTCTAGCACAGATACGCAGTATTTT
D gene: -
clone size: many
J gene: TRBJ2-3
V gene: TRBV25-1

CDR3 protein: CASSSLDSKNIQYF
CDR3 DNA: TGTGCCAGTAGTAGTCTAGACTCCAAAAACATTCAGTACTTC
D gene: -
clone size: -
J gene: TRBJ2-4
V gene: TRBV19

CDR3 protein: CASSLDRFGGSGYTF
CDR3 DNA: TGTGCCAGCAGCTTAGATCGATTTGGTGGGAGTGGCTACACCTTC
D gene: -
clone size: -
J gene: TRBJ1-2
V gene: TRBV11-3

CDR3 protein: CASSLEIDIRAEAFF
CDR3 DNA: TGTGCCAGCAGCTTAGAAATAGACATCAGGGCTGAAGCTTTCTTT
D gene: -
clone size: -
J gene: TRBJ1-1
V gene: TRBV7-9

CDR3 protein: CSVVDRVGAYEQYF
CDR3 DNA: TGCAGCGTCGTTGACAGGGTGGGTGCCTACGAGCAGTACTTC
D gene: TRBD1
clone size: -
J gene: TRBJ2-7
V gene: TRBV29-1

CDR3 protein: CASSLAGTGGEKLFF
CDR3 DNA: TGTGCCAGCAGTTTGGCTGGGACAGGGGGGGAAAAACTGTTTTTT
D gene: TRBD1
clone size: few
J gene: TRBJ1-4
V gene: TRBV28

CDR3 protein: CASSTDRGVSGYTF
CDR3 DNA: TGTGCCAGCAGTACCGACAGGGGAGTCTCTGGCTACACCTTC
D gene: TRBD1
clone size: once
J gene: TRBJ1-2
V gene: TRBV6-5

CDR3 protein: CSVLSGDKRAEAFF
CDR3 DNA: TGCAGCGTCCTCTCAGGGGATAAGAGAGCTGAAGCTTTCTTT
D gene: -
clone size: -
J gene: TRBJ1-1
V gene: TRBV29-1

CDR3 protein: CASSQDWSGANWPQHF
CDR3 DNA: TGCGCCAGCAGCCAAGACTGGTCAGGGGCGAATTGGCCCCAGCATTTT
D gene: -
clone size: once
J gene: TRBJ1-5
V gene: TRBV4-3

CDR3 protein: CASTSGRDNEQFF
CDR3 DNA: TGTGCCAGCACCTCAGGGAGGGACAATGAGCAGTTCTTC
D gene: TRBD2
clone size: few
J gene: TRBJ2-1
V gene: TRBV27

CDR3 protein: CASSYLGRRGSQPQHF
CDR3 DNA: TGTGCCAGCAGTTACCTAGGTAGAAGGGGTAGTCAGCCCCAGCATTTT
D gene: -
clone size: -
J gene: TRBJ1-5
V gene: TRBV6-6

CDR3 protein: CASSLASQETQYF
CDR3 DNA: TGTGCCAGCAGCTTAGCCTCTCAAGAGACCCAGTACTTC
D gene: -
clone size: -
J gene: TRBJ2-5
V gene: TRBV7-8

CDR3 protein: CASSLSLPDTQYF
CDR3 DNA: TGTGCCAGCAGCTTATCCCTACCAGATACGCAGTATTTT
D gene: -
clone size: -
J gene: TRBJ2-3
V gene: TRBV7-2

CDR3 protein: CASSTSDRGDEQYF
CDR3 DNA: TGTGCCAGTAGTACCTCAGACAGGGGAGACGAGCAGTACTTC
D gene: TRBD1
clone size: -
J gene: TRBJ2-7
V gene: TRBV19

CDR3 protein: CASSRGQGPYNEQFF
CDR3 DNA: TGCGCCAGCAGCCGGGGACAGGGGCCCTACAATGAGCAGTTCTTC
D gene: TRBD1
clone size: -
J gene: TRBJ2-1
V gene: TRBV5-1

CDR3 protein: CASSSTGQERSGNTIYF
CDR3 DNA: TGTGCCAGCAGCTCGACTGGACAGGAAAGGTCTGGAAACACCATATATTTT
D gene: TRBD1
clone size: -
J gene: TRBJ1-3
V gene: TRBV5-5

CDR3 protein: CASSLEIAGFYNEQFF
CDR3 DNA: TGTGCCAGCAGCTTAGAAATAGCGGGGTTCTACAATGAGCAGTTCTTC
D gene: TRBD2
clone size: -
J gene: TRBJ2-1
V gene: TRBV11-2

CDR3 protein: CASSATGSGANVLTF
CDR3 DNA: TGCGCCAGCAGCGCCACAGGGTCTGGGGCCAACGTCCTGACTTTC
D gene: -
clone size: -
J gene: TRBJ2-6
V gene: TRBV5-1

CDR3 protein: CASNLAGRTDTQYF
CDR3 DNA: TGTGCCAGTAACCTAGCGGGACGCACAGATACGCAGTATTTT
D gene: TRBD2
clone size: -
J gene: TRBJ2-3
V gene: TRBV9

CDR3 protein: CASSLSWGTSNQPQHF
CDR3 DNA: TGTGCCAGCAGCCTCTCCTGGGGGACAAGCAATCAGCCCCAGCATTTT
D gene: -
clone size: -
J gene: TRBJ1-5
V gene: TRBV7-2

CDR3 protein: CASSTGQTNYGYTF
CDR3 DNA: TGTGCCAGCAGCACAGGACAAACTAACTATGGCTACACCTTC
D gene: -
clone size: -
J gene: TRBJ1-2
V gene: TRBV4-2

CDR3 protein: CASSPYQATGISDTQYF
CDR3 DNA: TGTGCCAGCAGCCCATACCAGGCCACCGGGATTTCAGATACGCAGTATTTT
D gene: -
clone size: -
J gene: TRBJ2-3
V gene: TRBV7-9

CDR3 protein: CASRSDRPTYEQYF
CDR3 DNA: TGTGCCAGCAGATCGGACAGGCCCACCTACGAGCAGTACTTC
D gene: TRBD1
clone size: -
J gene: TRBJ2-7
V gene: TRBV2

CDR3 protein: CASSGRQGLSNQPQHF
CDR3 DNA: TGTGCCAGCAGTGGGAGACAGGGTCTTAGCAATCAGCCCCAGCATTTT
D gene: TRBD1
clone size: -
J gene: TRBJ1-5
V gene: TRBV6-6

CDR3 protein: CASSPGQGMVGTEAFF
CDR3 DNA: TGTGCCAGCAGCCCGGGACAGGGTATGGTGGGCACTGAAGCTTTCTTT
D gene: TRBD1
clone size: -
J gene: TRBJ1-1
V gene: TRBV7-9

CDR3 protein: CATSDVQGARGYTF
CDR3 DNA: TGTGCCACCAGTGATGTGCAGGGGGCGCGGGGCTACACCTTC
D gene: TRBD1
clone size: -
J gene: TRBJ1-2
V gene: TRBV24-1

CDR3 protein: CASRREASYEQYF
CDR3 DNA: TGTGCCAGCAGGCGAGAGGCTTCCTACGAGCAGTACTTC
D gene: -
clone size: -
J gene: TRBJ2-7
V gene: TRBV6-5

CDR3 protein: CASSGRTGGTQYF
CDR3 DNA: TGTGCCAGCAGTGGCCGGACAGGCGGGACCCAGTACTTC
D gene: TRBD1
clone size: -
J gene: TRBJ2-5
V gene: TRBV25-1

CDR3 protein: CSSTRGQETQYF
CDR3 DNA: TGCAGCTCGACTAGGGGCCAAGAGACCCAGTACTTC
D gene: -
clone size: -
J gene: TRBJ2-5
V gene: TRBV29-1

CDR3 protein: CASSRSPSEGGYTF
CDR3 DNA: TGTGCCAGCAGCCGTAGTCCCTCAGAGGGCGGCTACACCTTC
D gene: -
clone size: -
J gene: TRBJ1-2
V gene: TRBV7-2

CDR3 protein: CATSRGGGSGYGYTF
CDR3 DNA: TGTGCCACCAGCAGAGGCGGGGGTTCAGGCTATGGCTACACCTTC
D gene: -
clone size: -
J gene: TRBJ1-2
V gene: TRBV15

CDR3 protein: CASSIDRATEAFF
CDR3 DNA: TGTGCCAGTAGTATTGACAGGGCCACTGAAGCTTTCTTT
D gene: TRBD1
clone size: -
J gene: TRBJ1-1
V gene: TRBV19

CDR3 protein: CASSHDGLFQETQYF
CDR3 DNA: TGTGCCAGCAGCCACGACGGACTCTTCCAAGAGACCCAGTACTTC
D gene: -
clone size: -
J gene: TRBJ2-5
V gene: TRBV3-1/TRBV3-2

CDR3 protein: CASSPGQGASGELFF
CDR3 DNA: TGCGCCAGCAGTCCGGGACAGGGGGCGTCCGGGGAGCTGTTTTTT
D gene: TRBD1
clone size: -
J gene: TRBJ2-2
V gene: TRBV10-1

CDR3 protein: CASYGQGGEKLFF
CDR3 DNA: TGTGCCAGCTACGGGCAAGGAGGTGAAAAACTGTTTTTT
D gene: -
clone size: -
J gene: TRBJ1-4
V gene: TRBV6-6

CDR3 protein: CASSQESWSSYNEQFF
CDR3 DNA: TGTGCCAGCAGCCAAGAGAGCTGGAGCTCCTACAATGAGCAGTTCTTC
D gene: -
clone size: -
J gene: TRBJ2-1
V gene: TRBV3-1/TRBV3-2

CDR3 protein: CASSDGLAGTTSGELFF
CDR3 DNA: TGCGCCAGCAGCGACGGACTAGCGGGCACTACATCCGGGGAGCTGTTTTTT
D gene: TRBD2
clone size: -
J gene: TRBJ2-2
V gene: TRBV5-1

CDR3 protein: CASSDRPGQGEGNTEAFF
CDR3 DNA: TGTGCCAGCAGCGACCGACCCGGACAGGGTGAGGGGAACACTGAAGCTTTCTTT
D gene: TRBD1
clone size: -
J gene: TRBJ1-1
V gene: TRBV9

CDR3 protein: CASSRDRGRNEQYF
CDR3 DNA: TGTGCCAGCAGTAGGGACAGGGGGCGAAACGAGCAGTACTTC
D gene: TRBD1
clone size: -
J gene: TRBJ2-7
V gene: TRBV6-5

CDR3 protein: CASSQPGSGTEAFF
CDR3 DNA: TGTGCCAGCAGCCAACCCGGTAGCGGGACTGAAGCTTTCTTT
D gene: -
clone size: -
J gene: TRBJ1-1
V gene: TRBV3-1/TRBV3-2